This entry concerns a single T cell receptor (beta chain). This sample is part of a study of blood T cell repertoires in COVID-19. The assay was immunoSEQ multiplex PCR, and TCRdb's table has in-frame clones only and misses some. Counted here are around 200,000 clones, around 80% occurring once; the ten biggest clones make up 5.5%. This sequence originates from a woman in her seventies with acute or convalescent COVID-19. Sequenced sample: peripheral blood.

The CDR3 spells CASSSLLAVSYNEQFF. CDR3 coding DNA: TGTGCCAGCAGCTCCCTCCTAGCAGTCTCCTACAATGAGCAGTTCTTC. The chain uses TRBV11-2 and TRBJ2-1, with D possibly being TRBD2 (5 bases). This CDR3 region has 16 residues. From germline, CDR1 is SGHAT and CDR2 FQNNGV. Trimming shortened V by 4 bases and J by 0 bases, and 13 bases separated the two germline ends.